The following is a T cell receptor beta chain sequence with its context. Germline values: CDR1 KGHDR, CDR2 SFDVKD. V was shortened by 4 bases and J by 2 bases, with 12 bases between the two germline ends. The CDR3 has 15 residues. Per the study methods: From reference gene primer amplification, estimates of nucleated cell counts were derived. Assay used: immunoSEQ multiplex PCR; TCRdb lists only in-frame clones, some missing. That table gives V, J and clone size, and the DNA gave D and trimming. The sample lists 65,000 to 85,000 clones, around 83% occurring once. The data are from a study of blood T cell repertoires in COVID-19. At the level of the study: Material from acute and convalescent COVID-19 was sourced from the United States, Italy and Spain. Sources were T cells, B-cell-depleted T cells, or PBMCs; the material itself was cDNA or gDNA.

The chain employs TRBV24-1 and TRBJ2-3; a possible D gene is TRBD1 (5 bases). The sample taken for sequencing was peripheral blood. This receptor was taken from a man aged 50 or older with active COVID-19. The CDR3 region has the DNA TGTGCCACCAGTGAGGCTTGGGGCCTCACAGATACGCAGTATTTT. This translates into CATSEAWGLTDTQYF.